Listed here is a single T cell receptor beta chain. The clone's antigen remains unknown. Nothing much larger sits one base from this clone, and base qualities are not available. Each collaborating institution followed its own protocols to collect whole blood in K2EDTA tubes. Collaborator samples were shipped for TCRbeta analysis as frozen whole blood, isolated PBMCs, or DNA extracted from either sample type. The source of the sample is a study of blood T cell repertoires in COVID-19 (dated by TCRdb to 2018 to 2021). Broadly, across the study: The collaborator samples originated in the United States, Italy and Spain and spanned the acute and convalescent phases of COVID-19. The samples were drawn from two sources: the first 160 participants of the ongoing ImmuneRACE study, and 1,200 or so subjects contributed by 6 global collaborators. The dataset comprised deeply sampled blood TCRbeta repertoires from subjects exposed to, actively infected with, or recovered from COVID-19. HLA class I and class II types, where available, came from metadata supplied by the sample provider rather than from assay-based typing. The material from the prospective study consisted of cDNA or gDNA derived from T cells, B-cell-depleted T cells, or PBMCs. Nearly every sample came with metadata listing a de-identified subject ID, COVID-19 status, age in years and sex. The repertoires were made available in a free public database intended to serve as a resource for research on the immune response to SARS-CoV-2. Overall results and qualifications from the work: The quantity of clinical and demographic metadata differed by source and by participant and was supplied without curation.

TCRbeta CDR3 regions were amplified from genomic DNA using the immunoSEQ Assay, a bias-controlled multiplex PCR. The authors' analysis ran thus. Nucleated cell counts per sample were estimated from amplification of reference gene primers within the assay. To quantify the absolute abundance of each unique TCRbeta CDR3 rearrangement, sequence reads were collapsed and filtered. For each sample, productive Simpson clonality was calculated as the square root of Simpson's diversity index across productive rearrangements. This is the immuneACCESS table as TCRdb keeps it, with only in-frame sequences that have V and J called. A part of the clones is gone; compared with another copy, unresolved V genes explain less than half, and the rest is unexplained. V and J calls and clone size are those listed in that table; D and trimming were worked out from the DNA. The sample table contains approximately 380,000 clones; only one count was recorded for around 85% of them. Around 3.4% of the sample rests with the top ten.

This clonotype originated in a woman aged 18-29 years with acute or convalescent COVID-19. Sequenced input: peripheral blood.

The DNA sequence is given as TGTGCCACCCTAAGCGGGGAGAACACAGATACGCAGTATTTT. Its protein product is CATLSGENTDTQYF. The V gene is TRBV19 and the J gene is TRBJ2-3; 7 central bases correspond to TRBD2. Relative to germline, V is missing 10 bases and J is missing 2 bases, with 9 bases of the junction outside any gene match. CDR1 and CDR2 are drawn from the germline V gene (reference sequence): LNHDA, SQIVND. From its cysteine to its phenylalanine, the CDR3 spans 14 amino acids. Of all the DNA, just the CDR3 is kept, 42 bases in frame from base 1.